This TCR beta chain emerged from a study of T cells in women clearing cervical HPV infection. Only in-frame clones appear in the TCRdb table, and some are missing; sequencing was by immunoSEQ multiplex PCR. Here the sample table reports roughly 22,000 clones. The CDR3 has 16 amino acids. The trim removed 5 bases at V and 8 bases at J, leaving 15 bases unmatched. Germline V gene lookup returns CDR1 LNHDA and CDR2 SQIVND (reference sequence). A word on this clone: The read ends 3 residues early relative to the CDR3; the germline J gene fills the gap.

The sample taken for sequencing was blood buffy coat. This TCR came from a woman between 18 and 69 years old with a cervical HPV16 infection that either progressed to CIN3+ or cleared (not recorded which). The chain uses TRBV19 and TRBJ2-1; 7 bases align to TRBD2. Partial CDR3 DNA: TGTGCCAGTAGTTACCATCCCCTTCGCGGGAGCCATGAG. The encoded protein is CASSYHPLRGSHE. The entire CDR3 sequence reads CASSYHPLRGSHEQFF.